This T cell receptor beta chain is from a study of cytomegalovirus exposure and HLA in healthy donors. The PCR had 60 Vbeta and 13 Jbeta primers. Sequenced by immunoSEQ multiplex PCR; TCRdb stores in-frame clones only, minus some. The sample yields more than 85,000 clones, about 86% seen once. Between the trimmed V and J ends, which lost 2 bases and 4 bases, there was a span of 8 bases. Germline values: CDR1 KGHSH, CDR2 LQKENI. The CDR3 covers 13 residues. This TCR was recovered from a woman in her 30s in good health and CMV-seronegative. The chain joins TRBV18 to TRBJ1-1; no firm D call. Input material: PBMCs. The chain's CDR3 is CASSPSGSTEAFF. CDR3 bases: TGTGCCAGCTCACCATCGGGGTCCACTGAAGCTTTCTTT.